Shown below are 19 T cell receptor beta chains from a single sample sequenced in a study of T-cell memory formation after mild COVID-19. TCRdb recomputed calls from the 5' RACE reads with MiXCR, one row per CDR3 protein. The table records about 400,000 distinct CDR3 sequences, less than 25% of them present only once. The sample comprised PBMCs or a T cell subset sorted from them (not recorded which). These receptors were collected from an adult woman who had mild COVID-19 (a few samples of this study predate the infection). Cell type and time point are not known.

The chain employs TRBV5-5 and TRBJ2-3; 7 bases align to TRBD1. Germline V gene lookup returns CDR1 SGHKS and CDR2 YYEKEE (reference sequence). The CDR3 length is 15 residues. V shed 1 base, J shed 1 base, and the junction held 3 bases outside the gene matches. In DNA form, the CDR3 reads TGTGCCAGCAGCTTGAGGGGGCAGCGCACAGATACGCAGTATTTT. Protein: CASSLRGQRTDTQYF. Combining the CDR3 with reference TRBV5-5 and TRBJ2-3 gives the whole variable domain DAGVTQSPTHLIKTRGQQVTLRCSPISGHKSVSWYQQVLGQGPQFIFQYYEKEERGRGNFPDRFSARQFPNYSSELNVNALLLGDSALYLCASSLRGQRTDTQYFGPGTRLTVL.

This clonotype was found a few times. The rearrangement uses TRBV13 and TRBJ2-3, with no clear D. Germline V gene sequence: CDR1 PRHDT, CDR2 FYEKMQ (reference sequence). Trimming took off 6 bases at V and 4 bases at J, with 5 bases between the two ends. The CDR3 sequence is 11 residues long. CDR3 nucleotide sequence: TGTGCCAGCAGGGGTGCAGATACGCAGTATTTT. Protein: CASRGADTQYF.

This clonotype has only a few counts. The V gene is TRBV15, the J gene TRBJ2-7, with 11 bases identical to TRBD1. The trim removed 2 bases at V and 0 bases at J, leaving 3 bases unmatched. Per germline, CDR1 LNHNV and CDR2 YYDKDF (reference sequence). This CDR3 is built from 16 residues. The CDR3 DNA follows: TGTGCCACCAGCAGACTGGGACAGGGGGTCTCCTACGAGCAGTACTTC. It yields the protein CATSRLGQGVSYEQYF.

The chain has TRBV6-6 and TRBJ1-1; D gene uncertain. V shed 6 bases and J shed 1 base, with 9 bases lying between them. Germline CDR1 and CDR2: MNHNY and SVGAGI (reference sequence). The CDR3 sequence is 13 residues long. This CDR3 is CASRERTNTEAFF. CDR3 bases: TGTGCCAGCAGGGAGAGGACGAACACTGAAGCTTTCTTT.

This clonotype has only a few counts. CDR3: CASAPGRSHYNEQFF. CDR3 bases: TGTGCCAGCGCTCCGGGCCGTTCCCACTACAATGAGCAGTTCTTC. The rearrangement joins TRBV7-9 to TRBJ2-1; D ambiguous. Germline CDR1 is SEHNR and CDR2 is FQNEAQ (reference sequence). Trimming took off 8 bases at V and 3 bases at J, with 17 bases between the two ends. The CDR3 runs 15 residues.

This clonotype was observed a handful of times. The chain employs TRBV6-5 and TRBJ1-1; D remains ambiguous. CDR1 is MNHEY, CDR2 SVGAGI, per germline. The CDR3 has 13 residues. V gave up 4 bases and J gave up 11 bases, with 17 bases separating them. The CDR3, as DNA: TGTGCCAGCAGTTCCCCCGTTGGGGTCGGTGCTTTCTTT. It encodes CASSSPVGVGAFF.

This clonotype was observed once. The CDR3 DNA sequence: TGTGCCAGCAGCCTCGACCGGAGGGGGTACTCCTACAATGAGCAGTTCTTC. Protein: CASSLDRRGYSYNEQFF. The chain links TRBV11-3 to TRBJ2-1; possibly TRBD1 or TRBD2 for D (6 bases each). This CDR3 region has 17 residues. Trimming removed 5 bases at V and 0 bases at J, with 17 bases between. The germline gives CDR1 SGHNT, CDR2 YENEEA. Based on the CDR3 plus reference TRBV11-3 and TRBJ2-1, the full variable domain is EAGVVQSPRYKIIEKKQPVAFWCNPISGHNTLYWYLQNLGQGPELLIRYENEEAVDDSQLPKDRFSAERLKGVDSTLKIQPAELGDSAVYLCASSLDRRGYSYNEQFFGPGTRLTVL.

V gene TRBV5-1 combines with J gene TRBJ2-3; D remains unclear. Germline V gives CDR1 SGHRS, CDR2 YFSETQ. V was pared by 4 bases and J by 7 bases, with 16 bases between. This CDR3 is 14 amino acids long. CDR3 residues: CASSRNFYVNTQYF. The CDR3 bases are TGCGCCAGCAGCAGGAATTTCTATGTTAATACGCAGTATTTT.

This clonotype has more than one count but fewer than ten. J is TRBJ2-7 and V is TRBV30; a possible D gene is TRBD2 (5 bases). Trimming pared 0 bases from V and 7 bases from J, leaving 7 bases between. CDR1 and CDR2 (germline): GTSNPN, SVGIG (reference sequence). This CDR3 is built from 11 residues. In DNA, the CDR3 is TGTGCCTGGAGTGTACGGGGAGAGCAGTACTTC. Amino acid sequence: CAWSVRGEQYF.

The chain combines TRBV12-3 or TRBV12-4 with TRBJ1-2, with D unresolved. The CDR3 length is 15 residues. The V and J ends lost 3 bases and 4 bases respectively, with 15 bases between them. The CDR3 loop is CASSLQQMAIYGYTF. The CDR3 bases are TGTGCCAGCAGTTTGCAGCAGATGGCCATCTATGGCTACACCTTC.

In DNA, the CDR3 is TGTGCCAGCAGTAACCCTGGGGCCCAGTACTTC. Encoded protein: CASSNPGAQYF. The chain joins TRBV6-1 to TRBJ2-5; no definite D call. Germline CDR1 MNHNS, CDR2 SASEGT. CDR3 length: 11 amino acids. V was clipped by 5 bases and J by 9 bases, with 10 bases between them.

This clonotype has only a few counts. V gene TRBV7-2 combines with J gene TRBJ2-1; 10 nucleotides line up with TRBD2. The CDR3 runs 14 residues. Looked up from germline, CDR1 is SGHTA and CDR2 is FQGNSA. Trimming cost V 5 bases and J 7 bases; bases outside gene matches: 5. The CDR3 DNA sequence: TGTGCCAGCAGCCCAGGACTAGCGGCGAATGAGCAGTTCTTC. It encodes CASSPGLAANEQFF.

This chain joins TRBV5-1 and TRBJ2-1; the D gene is possibly TRBD1 (5 bases). Per germline, CDR1 SGHRS and CDR2 YFSETQ. This CDR3 is built from 13 residues. The ends were cut back, 4 bases at V and 8 bases at J, with 13 bases in the middle. CDR3 loop: CASSAQGQHEQFF. CDR3 nucleotides: TGCGCCAGCAGCGCCCAGGGTCAGCATGAGCAGTTCTTC.

Only a few counts were recorded for this clonotype. V and J are TRBV7-2 and TRBJ1-4, with D perhaps TRBD1 (6 bases). The CDR3 sequence is 14 residues long. V lost 2 bases and J 5 bases, leaving 9 bases between the germline ends. In germline, CDR1 is SGHTA, CDR2 FQGNSA. This CDR3 is CASSLLDRNEKLFF. The CDR3 region has the DNA TGTGCCAGCAGCTTATTAGACAGGAATGAAAAACTGTTTTTT.

The rearrangement uses TRBV7-2 and TRBJ1-2, with no clear D. The CDR3 totals 12 residues. Germline CDR1 is SGHTA and CDR2 is FQGNSA. V was pared by 5 bases and J by 4 bases, with 8 bases between. This CDR3 is CASSPDVYGYTF. CDR3 DNA sequence: TGTGCCAGCAGCCCTGACGTCTATGGCTACACCTTC.

This clonotype turned up a few times. The rearrangement uses TRBV6-5 and TRBJ2-3, with D possibly being TRBD2 (5 bases). Between the trimmed V and J ends, which lost 2 bases and 2 bases, there was a span of 11 bases. CDR3 length: 15 residues. Germline loops: CDR1 MNHEY, CDR2 SVGAGI. CDR3 loop: CASSYRTANTDTQYF. The DNA for the CDR3 is TGTGCCAGCAGTTACCGGACTGCTAACACAGATACGCAGTATTTT.

The genes are TRBV29-1 and TRBJ2-3, with 7 nucleotides matching TRBD2. V lost 5 bases to trimming and J lost 2 bases; unmatched junction nucleotides: 7. Germline CDR1 SQVTM, CDR2 ANQGSEA. The CDR3 contains 14 residues. The CDR3 DNA is TGCAGCGTTTCCCCGGGGGGATTCACAGATACGCAGTATTTT. Protein: CSVSPGGFTDTQYF.

The genes are TRBV27 and TRBJ2-3, with D perhaps matching TRBD1 (6 bases). CDR1 is MNHEY, CDR2 SMNVEV, per germline (reference sequence). The germline V and J ends were trimmed by 2 bases and 6 bases, with 12 bases remaining between them. The CDR3 loop spans 14 amino acids. The CDR3 DNA is TGTGCCAGCAGTTTAGGGGGCATAGGGGATACGCAGTATTTT. This codes for CASSLGGIGDTQYF.

The gene calls are TRBV12-3 or TRBV12-4 and TRBJ1-2, with D possibly TRBD1 on 5 matching bases. The CDR3 has 15 residues. V dropped 0 bases and J dropped 8 bases, with 16 bases sitting between them. For the CDR3, the DNA is TGTGCCAGCAGTTTAGCTACGGGGCGCCTTGGGGGCTACACCTTC. Translation: CASSLATGRLGGYTF.